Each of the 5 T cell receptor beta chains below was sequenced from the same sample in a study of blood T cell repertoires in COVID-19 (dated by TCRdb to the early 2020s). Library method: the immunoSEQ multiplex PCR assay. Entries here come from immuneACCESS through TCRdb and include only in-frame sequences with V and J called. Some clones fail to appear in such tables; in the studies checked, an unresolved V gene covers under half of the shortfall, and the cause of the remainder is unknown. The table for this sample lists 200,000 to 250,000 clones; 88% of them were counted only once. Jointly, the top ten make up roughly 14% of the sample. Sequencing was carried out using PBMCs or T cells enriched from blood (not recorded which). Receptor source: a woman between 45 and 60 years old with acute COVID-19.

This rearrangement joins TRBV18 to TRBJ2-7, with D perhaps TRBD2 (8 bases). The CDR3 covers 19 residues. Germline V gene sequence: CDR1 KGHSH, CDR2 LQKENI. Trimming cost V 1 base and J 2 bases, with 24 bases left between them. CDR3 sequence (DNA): TGTGCCAGCTCACCACTAACAGGGGCTGGAGCGGGGGATGCCTACGAGCAGTACTTC. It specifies CASSPLTGAGAGDAYEQYF.

CDR3 amino acids: CASSFQGINYGYTF. In DNA form, the CDR3 reads TGTGCCAGCAGCTTTCAGGGGATCAACTATGGCTACACCTTC. V is TRBV5-6 and J is TRBJ1-2; weak D call: TRBD1 (6 bases). The CDR3 loop spans 14 amino acids. Germline CDR1 is SGHDT and CDR2 is YYEEEE. The V and J ends lost 2 bases and 2 bases respectively, with 10 bases between them.

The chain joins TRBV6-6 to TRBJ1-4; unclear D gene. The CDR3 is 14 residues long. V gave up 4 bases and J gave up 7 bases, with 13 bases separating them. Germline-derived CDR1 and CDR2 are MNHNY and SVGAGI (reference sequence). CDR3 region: CASSSFSTPEKLFF. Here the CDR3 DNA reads TGTGCCAGCAGTTCCTTCTCGACACCTGAAAAACTGTTTTTT.

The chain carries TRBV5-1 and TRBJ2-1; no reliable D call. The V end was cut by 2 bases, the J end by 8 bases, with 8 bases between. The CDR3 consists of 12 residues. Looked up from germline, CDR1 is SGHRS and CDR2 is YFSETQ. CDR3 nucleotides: TGCGCCAGCAGCTTCCTAGGTGATGAGCAGTTCTTC. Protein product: CASSFLGDEQFF.

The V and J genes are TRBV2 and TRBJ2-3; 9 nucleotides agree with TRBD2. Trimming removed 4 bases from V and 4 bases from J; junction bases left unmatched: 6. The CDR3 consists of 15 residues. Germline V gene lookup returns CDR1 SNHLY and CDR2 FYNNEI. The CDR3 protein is CASSVAGGPSDTQYF. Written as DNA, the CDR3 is TGTGCCAGCAGTGTTGCGGGAGGGCCCTCAGATACGCAGTATTTT.